This T cell receptor (beta chain) was recorded in a study of monozygotic twins with inflammatory bowel disease. Reprocessing the 5' RACE reads, TCRdb reports a single entry for every CDR3 protein and omits DNA. The ten top clones account for 2% to 2.5%, within a sample of about 160,000 distinct CDR3 sequences. CDR3 length equals 15 residues. Germline V lookup: CDR1 MNHNS, CDR2 SASEGT. The sample consisted of blood. This sequence was found in a human donor with ulcerative colitis or Crohn's disease, or a healthy co-twin of an affected twin (not recorded which). The gene calls are TRBV6-1 and TRBJ2-7; the TCRdb D gene call, TRBD1, has no DNA to confirm it. The CDR3 region is CASSNDRLSSYEQYF.